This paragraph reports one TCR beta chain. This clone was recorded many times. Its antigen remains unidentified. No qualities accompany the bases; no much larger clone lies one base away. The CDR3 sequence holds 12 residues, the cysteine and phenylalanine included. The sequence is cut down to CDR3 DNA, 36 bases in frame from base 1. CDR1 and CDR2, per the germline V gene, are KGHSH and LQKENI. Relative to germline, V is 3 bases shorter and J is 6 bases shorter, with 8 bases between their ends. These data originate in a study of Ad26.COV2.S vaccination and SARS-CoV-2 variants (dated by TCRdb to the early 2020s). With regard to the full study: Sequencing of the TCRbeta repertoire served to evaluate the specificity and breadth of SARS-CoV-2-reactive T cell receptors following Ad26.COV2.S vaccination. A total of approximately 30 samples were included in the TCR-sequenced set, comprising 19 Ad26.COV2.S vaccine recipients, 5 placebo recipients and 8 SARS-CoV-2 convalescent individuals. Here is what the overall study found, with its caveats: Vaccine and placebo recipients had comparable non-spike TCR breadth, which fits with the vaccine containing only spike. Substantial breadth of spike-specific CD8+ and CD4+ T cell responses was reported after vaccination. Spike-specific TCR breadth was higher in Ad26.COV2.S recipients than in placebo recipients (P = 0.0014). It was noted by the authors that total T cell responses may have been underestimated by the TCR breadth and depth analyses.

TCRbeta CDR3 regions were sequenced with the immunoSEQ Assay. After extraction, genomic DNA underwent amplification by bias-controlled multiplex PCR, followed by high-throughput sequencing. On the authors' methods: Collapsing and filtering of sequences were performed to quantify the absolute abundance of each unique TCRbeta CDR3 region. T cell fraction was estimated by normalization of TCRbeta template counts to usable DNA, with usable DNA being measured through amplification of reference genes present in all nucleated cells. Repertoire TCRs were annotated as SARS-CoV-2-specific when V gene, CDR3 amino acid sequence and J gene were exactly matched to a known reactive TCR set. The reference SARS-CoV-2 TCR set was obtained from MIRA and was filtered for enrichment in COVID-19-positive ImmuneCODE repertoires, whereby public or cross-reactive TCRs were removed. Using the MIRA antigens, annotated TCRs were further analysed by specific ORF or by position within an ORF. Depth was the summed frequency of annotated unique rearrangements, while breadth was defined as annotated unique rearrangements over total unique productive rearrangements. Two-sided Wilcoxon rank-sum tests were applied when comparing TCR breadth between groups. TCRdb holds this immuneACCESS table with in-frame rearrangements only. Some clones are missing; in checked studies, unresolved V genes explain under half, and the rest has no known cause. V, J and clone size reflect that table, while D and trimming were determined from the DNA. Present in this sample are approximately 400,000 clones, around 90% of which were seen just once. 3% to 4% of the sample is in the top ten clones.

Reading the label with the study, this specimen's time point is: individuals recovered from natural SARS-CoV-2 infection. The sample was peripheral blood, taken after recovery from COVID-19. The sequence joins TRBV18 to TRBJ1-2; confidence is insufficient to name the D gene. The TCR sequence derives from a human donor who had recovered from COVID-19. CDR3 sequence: CASSPYGDGYTF. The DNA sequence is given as TGTGCCAGCTCACCTTACGGGGATGGCTACACCTTC.